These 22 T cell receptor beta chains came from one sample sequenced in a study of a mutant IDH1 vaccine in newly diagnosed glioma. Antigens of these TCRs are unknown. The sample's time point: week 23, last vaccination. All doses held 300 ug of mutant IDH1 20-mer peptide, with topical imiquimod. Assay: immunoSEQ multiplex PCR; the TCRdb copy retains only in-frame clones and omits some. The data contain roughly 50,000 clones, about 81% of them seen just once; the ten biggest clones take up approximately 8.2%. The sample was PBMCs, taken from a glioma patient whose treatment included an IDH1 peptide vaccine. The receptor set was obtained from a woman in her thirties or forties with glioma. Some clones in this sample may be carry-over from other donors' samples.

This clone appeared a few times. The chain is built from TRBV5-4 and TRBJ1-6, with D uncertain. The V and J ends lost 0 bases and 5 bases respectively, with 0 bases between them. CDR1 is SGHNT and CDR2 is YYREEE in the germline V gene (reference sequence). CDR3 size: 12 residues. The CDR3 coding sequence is TGTGCCAGCAGCTTGGATAATTCACCCCTCCACTTT. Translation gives CASSLDNSPLHF.

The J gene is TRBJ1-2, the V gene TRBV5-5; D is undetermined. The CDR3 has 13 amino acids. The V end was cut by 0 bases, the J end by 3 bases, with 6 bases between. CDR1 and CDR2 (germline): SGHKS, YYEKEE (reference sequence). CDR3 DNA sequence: TGTGCCAGCAGCTTGGAGATTCACTATGGCTACACCTTC. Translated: CASSLEIHYGYTF.

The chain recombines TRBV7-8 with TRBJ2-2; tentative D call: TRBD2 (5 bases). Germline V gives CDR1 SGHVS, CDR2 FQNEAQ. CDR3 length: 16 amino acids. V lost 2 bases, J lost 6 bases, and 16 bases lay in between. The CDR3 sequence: CASSLSPPGSSGELFF. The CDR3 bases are TGTGCCAGCAGCTTATCCCCCCCGGGAAGTTCCGGGGAGCTGTTTTTT. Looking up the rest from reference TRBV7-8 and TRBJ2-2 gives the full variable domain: GAGVSQSPRYKVAKRGQDVALRCDPISGHVSLFWYQQALGQGPEFLTYFQNEAQLDKSGLPSDRFFAERPEGSVSTLKIQRTQQEDSAVYLCASSLSPPGSSGELFFGEGSRLTVL.

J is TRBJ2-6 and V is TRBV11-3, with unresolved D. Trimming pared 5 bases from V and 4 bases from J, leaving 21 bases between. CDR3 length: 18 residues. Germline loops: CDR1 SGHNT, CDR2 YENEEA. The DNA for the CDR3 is TGTGCCAGCAGCGAGTCCCCTCTACAGCACTACGGGGCCAACGTCCTGACTTTC. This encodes CASSESPLQHYGANVLTF.

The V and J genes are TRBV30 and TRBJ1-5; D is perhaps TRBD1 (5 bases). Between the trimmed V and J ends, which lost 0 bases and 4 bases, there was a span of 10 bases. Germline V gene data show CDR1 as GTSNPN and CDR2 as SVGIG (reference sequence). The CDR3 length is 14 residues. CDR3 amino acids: CAWSVQTANQPQHF. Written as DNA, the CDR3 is TGTGCCTGGAGTGTACAGACAGCTAATCAGCCCCAGCATTTT. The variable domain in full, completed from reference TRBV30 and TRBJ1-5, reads SQTIHQWPATLVQPVGSPLSLECTVEGTSNPNLYWYRQAAGRGLQLLFYSVGIGQISSEVPQNLSASRPQDRQFILSSKKLLLSDSGFYLCAWSVQTANQPQHFGDGTRLSIL.

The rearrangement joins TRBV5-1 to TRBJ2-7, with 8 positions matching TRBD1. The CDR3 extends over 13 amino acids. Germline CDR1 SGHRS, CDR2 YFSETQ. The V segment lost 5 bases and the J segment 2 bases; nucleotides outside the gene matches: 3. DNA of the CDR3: TGCGCCAGCAGGGGGACAGGTCCCTACGAGCAGTACTTC. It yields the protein CASRGTGPYEQYF.

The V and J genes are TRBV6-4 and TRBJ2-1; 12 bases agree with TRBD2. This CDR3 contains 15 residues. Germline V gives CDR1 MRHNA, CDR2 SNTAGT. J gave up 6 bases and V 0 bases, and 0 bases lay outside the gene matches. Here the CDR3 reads CASSDSLAGGNEQFF. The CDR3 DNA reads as TGTGCCAGCAGTGACTCACTAGCGGGGGGCAATGAGCAGTTCTTC.

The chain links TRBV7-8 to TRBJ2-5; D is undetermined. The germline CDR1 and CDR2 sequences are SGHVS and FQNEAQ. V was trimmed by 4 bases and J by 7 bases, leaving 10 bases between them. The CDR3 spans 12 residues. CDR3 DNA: TGTGCCAGCAGCTCCCAGTCCTGGACCCAGTACTTC. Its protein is CASSSQSWTQYF.

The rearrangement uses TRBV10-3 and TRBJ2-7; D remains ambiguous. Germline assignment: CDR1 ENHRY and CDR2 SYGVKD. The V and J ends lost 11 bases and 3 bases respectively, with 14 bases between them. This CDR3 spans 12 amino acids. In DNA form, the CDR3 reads TGTGCCTCGGCTACCAGAATCTACGAGCAGTACTTC. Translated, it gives CASATRIYEQYF.

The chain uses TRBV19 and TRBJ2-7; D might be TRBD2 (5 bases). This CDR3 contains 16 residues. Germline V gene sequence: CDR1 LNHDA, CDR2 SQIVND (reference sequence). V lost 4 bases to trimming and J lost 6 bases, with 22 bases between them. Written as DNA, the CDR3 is TGTGCCAGTAGTACCTTGACGGGATTGGGGAATTCCGAGCAGTACTTC. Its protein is CASSTLTGLGNSEQYF.

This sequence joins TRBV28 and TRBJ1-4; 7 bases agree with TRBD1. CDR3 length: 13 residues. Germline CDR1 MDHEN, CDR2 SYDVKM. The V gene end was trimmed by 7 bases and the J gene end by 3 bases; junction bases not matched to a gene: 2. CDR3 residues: CASITGANEKLFF. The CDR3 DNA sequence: TGTGCCAGCATCACAGGGGCTAATGAAAAACTGTTTTTT. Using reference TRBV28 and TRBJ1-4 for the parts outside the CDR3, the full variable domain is DVKVTQSSRYLVKRTGEKVFLECVQDMDHENMFWYRQDPGLGLRLIYFSYDVKMKEKGDIPEGYSVSREKKERFSLILESASTNQTSMYLCASITGANEKLFFGSGTQLSVL.

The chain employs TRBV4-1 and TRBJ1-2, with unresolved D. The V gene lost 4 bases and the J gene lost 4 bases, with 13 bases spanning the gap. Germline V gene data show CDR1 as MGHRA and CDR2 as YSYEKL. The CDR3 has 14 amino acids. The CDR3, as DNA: TGCGCCAGCAGCCCCGAGGGTATCCTCTATGGCTACACCTTC. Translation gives CASSPEGILYGYTF.

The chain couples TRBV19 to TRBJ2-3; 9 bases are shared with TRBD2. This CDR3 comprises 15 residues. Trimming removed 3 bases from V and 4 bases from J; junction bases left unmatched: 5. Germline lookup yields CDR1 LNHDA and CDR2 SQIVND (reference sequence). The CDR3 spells CASSIGGGEADTQYF. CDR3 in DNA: TGTGCCAGTAGTATTGGCGGGGGGGAGGCAGATACGCAGTATTTT.

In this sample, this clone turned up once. For the CDR3, the DNA is TGTGCCAGCAGTGAACAGCTCAATCAGCCCCAGCATTTT. Amino acids: CASSEQLNQPQHF. The chain carries TRBV6-4 and TRBJ1-5; D is unresolved. V lost 3 bases, J lost 3 bases, and 6 bases lay in between. The CDR3 loop spans 13 amino acids. Germline CDR1 MRHNA, CDR2 SNTAGT.

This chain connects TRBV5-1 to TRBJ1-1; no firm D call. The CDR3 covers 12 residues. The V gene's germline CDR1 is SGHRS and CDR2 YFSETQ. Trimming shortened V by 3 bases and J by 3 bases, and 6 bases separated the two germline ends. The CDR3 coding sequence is TGCGCCAGCAGCTCCCCCGACACTGAAGCTTTCTTT. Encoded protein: CASSSPDTEAFF. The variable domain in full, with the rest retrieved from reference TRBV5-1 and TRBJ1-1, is KAGVTQTPRYLIKTRGQQVTLSCSPISGHRSVSWYQQTPGQGLQFLFEYFSETQRNKGNFPGRFSGRQFSNSRSEMNVSTLELGDSALYLCASSSPDTEAFFGQGTRLTVV.

CDR3 sequence reads: CASSLHPFKEQYF. Here the CDR3 DNA reads TGTGCCAGCAGCTTACACCCGTTTAAAGAGCAGTACTTC. The chain joins TRBV6-6 to TRBJ2-7; D gene ambiguous. In germline, CDR1 is MNHNY, CDR2 SVGAGI (reference sequence). CDR3 length: 13 amino acids. The V end was cut by 6 bases, the J end by 7 bases, with 16 bases between.

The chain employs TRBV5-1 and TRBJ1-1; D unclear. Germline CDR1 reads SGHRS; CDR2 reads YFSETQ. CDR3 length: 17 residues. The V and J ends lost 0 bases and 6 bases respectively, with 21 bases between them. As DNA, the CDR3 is TGCGCCAGCAGCTTGGGCGGGTTTGGATTTGGGTTCGCTGAAGCTTTCTTT. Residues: CASSLGGFGFGFAEAFF.

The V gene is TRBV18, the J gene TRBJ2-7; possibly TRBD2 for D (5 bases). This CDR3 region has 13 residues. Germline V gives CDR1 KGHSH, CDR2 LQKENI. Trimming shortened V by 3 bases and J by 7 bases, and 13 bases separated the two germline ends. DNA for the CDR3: TGTGCCAGCTCACCCCTGAAGGGAGTGGAGCAGTACTTC. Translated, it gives CASSPLKGVEQYF.

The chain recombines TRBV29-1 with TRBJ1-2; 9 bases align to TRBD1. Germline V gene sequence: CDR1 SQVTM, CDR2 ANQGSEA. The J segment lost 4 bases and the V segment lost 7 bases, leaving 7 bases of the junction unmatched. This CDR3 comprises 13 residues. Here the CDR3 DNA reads TGCAGCGATTGGACAGGGGAGGGCTATGGCTACACCTTC. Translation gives CSDWTGEGYGYTF.

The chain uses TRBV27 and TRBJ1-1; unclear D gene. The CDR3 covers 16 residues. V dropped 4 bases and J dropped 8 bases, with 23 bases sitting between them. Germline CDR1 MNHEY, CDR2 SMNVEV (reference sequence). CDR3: CASSSRIASDTKEAFF. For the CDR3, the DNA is TGTGCCAGCAGTTCCCGTATCGCATCTGATACGAAGGAAGCTTTCTTT.

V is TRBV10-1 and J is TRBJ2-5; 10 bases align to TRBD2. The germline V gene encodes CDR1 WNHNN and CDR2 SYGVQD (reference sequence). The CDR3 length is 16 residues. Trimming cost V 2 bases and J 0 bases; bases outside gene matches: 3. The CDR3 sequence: CASSEGSGGYQETQYF. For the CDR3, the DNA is TGCGCCAGCAGTGAGGGTAGCGGGGGGTACCAAGAGACCCAGTACTTC.

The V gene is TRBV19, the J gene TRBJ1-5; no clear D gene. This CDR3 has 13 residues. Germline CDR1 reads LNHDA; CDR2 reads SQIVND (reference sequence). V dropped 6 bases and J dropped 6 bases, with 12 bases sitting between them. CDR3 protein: CASSPGPGQPQHF. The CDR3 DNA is TGTGCCAGTAGCCCCGGCCCGGGTCAGCCCCAGCATTTT. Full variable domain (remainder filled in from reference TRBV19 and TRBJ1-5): DGGITQSPKYLFRKEGQNVTLSCEQNLNHDAMYWYRQDPGQGLRLIYYSQIVNDFQKGDIAEGYSVSREKKESFPLTVTSAQKNPTAFYLCASSPGPGQPQHFGDGTRLSIL.